This TCR beta chain was sequenced for a study of cytomegalovirus exposure and HLA in healthy donors. Points from the study as a whole: Reports showed the classifier diagnosing cytomegalovirus status with high specificity and sensitivity.

Sequenced by immunoSEQ multiplex PCR; TCRdb stores in-frame clones only, minus some. The table includes about 110,000 clones, around 95% detected once. This CDR3 has 15 residues. V lost 4 bases to trimming and J lost 7 bases; unmatched junction nucleotides: 11. Per germline, CDR1 SGHNT and CDR2 YYREEE (reference sequence). Concerning this clone itself: Its target is not known.

The donors were part of the validation cohort, which consisted of under 150 subjects and was separate from the first cohort of about 650 subjects. The clonotype comes from a woman between 18 and 29 years old in good health and CMV-seronegative. J is TRBJ1-2 and V is TRBV5-4; 9 nucleotides align to TRBD1. Sequencing input: PBMCs. The CDR3 loop is CASSGRDRDSSGYTF. The CDR3 nucleotides are TGTGCCAGCAGCGGCCGGGACAGGGACTCGAGTGGCTACACCTTC.